This T cell receptor beta chain was identified in a study of CD8 T cells in ankylosing spondylitis. The study, taken as a whole, reports: Reactive arthritis synovial fluid and blood previously showed some of these motif variants.

Concerning this clonotype: Its antigen is undetermined.

Each CDR3 protein is one row after TCRdb ran MiXCR on the 5' RACE reads. The table shows just over 300,000 distinct CDR3 sequences, with about a fifth occurring only once. This sequence originates from a female donor with ankylosing spondylitis or in good health (not recorded which). The specimen was blood, either unsorted or a sorted T cell fraction (not recorded which).

As DNA, the CDR3 is TGTGCCAGCAGCGTCACAGGGGGAACGGCCGAGCAGTACTTC. Its protein is CASSVTGGTAEQYF. The J gene is TRBJ2-7, the V gene TRBV5-4; 8 bases map to TRBD1. Per the germline V gene, CDR1 is SGHNT and CDR2 is YYREEE (reference sequence). V was pared by 4 bases and J by 6 bases, with 9 bases of the junction left unmatched. The CDR3 is 14 residues long.